A single T cell receptor beta chain is shown here with its context. Between the trimmed V and J ends, which lost 0 bases and 3 bases, there was a span of 10 bases. Germline CDR1 is SGHKS and CDR2 is YYEKEE (reference sequence). The CDR3 length is 15 residues. CD45RO-negative CD8 cells positively selected for CCR7 made up the naive population, which excluded terminally differentiated effector memory CD45RA+ cells. The donors, all of them Caucasian adults, lived in Nashville, Tennessee. This entry belongs to a study of shared clonotypes between healthy human individuals. Study context: The donor pool was made up of a couple of women and three men aged 18 to 49.

Using immunoSEQ multiplex PCR, the repertoire was profiled, and TCRdb retains in-frame clones only, with some absent. The repertoire consists of under 850,000 clones, with more than 85% occurring once and the leading ten covering more than 20%. This chain links TRBV5-5 with TRBJ1-3; no definite D call. Sequencing was performed on naive CD8+ T cells sorted from blood. The TCR comes from a man between 25 and 39 years old in good health. CDR3 protein: CASSLADGDGNTIYF. In nucleotides, the CDR3 is TGTGCCAGCAGCTTGGCCGACGGAGATGGAAACACCATATATTTT.